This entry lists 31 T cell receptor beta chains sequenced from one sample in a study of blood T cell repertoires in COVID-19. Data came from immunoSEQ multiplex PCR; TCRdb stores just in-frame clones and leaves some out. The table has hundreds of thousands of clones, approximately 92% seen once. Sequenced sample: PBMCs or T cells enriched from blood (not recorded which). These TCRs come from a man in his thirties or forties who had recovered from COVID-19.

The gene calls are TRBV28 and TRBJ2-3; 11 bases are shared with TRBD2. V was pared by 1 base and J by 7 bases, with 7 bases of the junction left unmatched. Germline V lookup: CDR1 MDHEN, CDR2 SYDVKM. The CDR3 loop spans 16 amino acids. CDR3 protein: CASSLLWVAGGHTQYF. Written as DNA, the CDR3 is TGTGCCAGCAGTTTATTATGGGTAGCGGGAGGGCATACGCAGTATTTT.

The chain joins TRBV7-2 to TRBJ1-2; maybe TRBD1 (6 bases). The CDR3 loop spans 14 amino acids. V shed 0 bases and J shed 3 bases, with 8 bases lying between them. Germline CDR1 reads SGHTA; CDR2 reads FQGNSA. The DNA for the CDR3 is TGTGCCAGCAGCTTAGCAGGGGGAGACTATGGCTACACCTTC. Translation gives CASSLAGGDYGYTF.

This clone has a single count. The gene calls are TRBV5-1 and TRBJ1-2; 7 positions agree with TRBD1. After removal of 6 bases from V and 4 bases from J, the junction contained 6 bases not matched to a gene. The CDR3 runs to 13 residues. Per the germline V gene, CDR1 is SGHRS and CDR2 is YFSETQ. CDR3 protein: CASTSGTAYGYTF. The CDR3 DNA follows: TGCGCCAGCACCTCCGGGACAGCCTATGGCTACACCTTC.

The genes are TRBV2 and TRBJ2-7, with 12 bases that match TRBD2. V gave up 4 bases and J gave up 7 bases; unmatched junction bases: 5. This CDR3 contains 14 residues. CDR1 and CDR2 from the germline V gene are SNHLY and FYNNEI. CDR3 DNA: TGTGCCAGCAGTGCCAGCCTAGCGGGAGGGGAGCAGTACTTC. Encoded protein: CASSASLAGGEQYF.

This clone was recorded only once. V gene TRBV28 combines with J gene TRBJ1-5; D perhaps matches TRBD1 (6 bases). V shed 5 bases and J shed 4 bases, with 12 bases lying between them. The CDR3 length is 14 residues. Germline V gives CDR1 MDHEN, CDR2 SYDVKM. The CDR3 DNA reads TGTGCCAGCAGTACCACAGGGAAGAATCAGCCCCAGCATTTT. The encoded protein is CASSTTGKNQPQHF. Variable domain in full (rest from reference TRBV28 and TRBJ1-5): DVKVTQSSRYLVKRTGEKVFLECVQDMDHENMFWYRQDPGLGLRLIYFSYDVKMKEKGDIPEGYSVSREKKERFSLILESASTNQTSMYLCASSTTGKNQPQHFGDGTRLSIL.

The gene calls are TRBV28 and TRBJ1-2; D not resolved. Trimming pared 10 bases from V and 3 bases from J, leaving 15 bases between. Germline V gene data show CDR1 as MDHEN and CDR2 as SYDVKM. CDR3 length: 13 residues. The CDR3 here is CATHSLHYYGYTF. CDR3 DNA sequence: TGTGCCACCCACTCCCTTCATTACTATGGCTACACCTTC.

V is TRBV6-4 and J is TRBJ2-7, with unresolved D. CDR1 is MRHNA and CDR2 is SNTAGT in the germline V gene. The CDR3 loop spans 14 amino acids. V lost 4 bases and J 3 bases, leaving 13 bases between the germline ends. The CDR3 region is CASSARPSSYEQYF. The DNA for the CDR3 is TGTGCCAGCAGTGCTAGACCCTCCAGCTACGAGCAGTACTTC.

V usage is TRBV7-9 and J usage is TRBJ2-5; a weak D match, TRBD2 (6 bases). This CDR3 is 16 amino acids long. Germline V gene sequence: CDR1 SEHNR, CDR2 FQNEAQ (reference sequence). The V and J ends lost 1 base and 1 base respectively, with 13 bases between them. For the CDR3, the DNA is TGTGCCAGCAGCTTAGGGGGGACTTCGGGCCAAGAGACCCAGTACTTC. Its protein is CASSLGGTSGQETQYF.

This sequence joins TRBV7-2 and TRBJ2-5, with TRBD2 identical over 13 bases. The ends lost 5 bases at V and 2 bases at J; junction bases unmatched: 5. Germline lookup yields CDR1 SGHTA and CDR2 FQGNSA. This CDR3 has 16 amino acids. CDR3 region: CASSTTSGGGQETQYF. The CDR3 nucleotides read TGTGCCAGCAGCACCACTAGCGGGGGGGGGCAAGAGACCCAGTACTTC. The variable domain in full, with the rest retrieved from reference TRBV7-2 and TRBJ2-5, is GAGVSQSPSNKVTEKGKDVELRCDPISGHTALYWYRQSLGQGLEFLIYFQGNSAPDKSGLPSDRFSAERTGGSVSTLTIQRTQQEDSAVYLCASSTTSGGGQETQYFGPGTRLLVL.

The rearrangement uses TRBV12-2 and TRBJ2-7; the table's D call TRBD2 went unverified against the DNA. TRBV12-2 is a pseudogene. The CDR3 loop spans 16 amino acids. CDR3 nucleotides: TGTGCAAGTCGCTTCCTCTGGGCGGGAGCGCAAGGCGAGCAGTACTTC. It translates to CASRFLWAGAQGEQYF.

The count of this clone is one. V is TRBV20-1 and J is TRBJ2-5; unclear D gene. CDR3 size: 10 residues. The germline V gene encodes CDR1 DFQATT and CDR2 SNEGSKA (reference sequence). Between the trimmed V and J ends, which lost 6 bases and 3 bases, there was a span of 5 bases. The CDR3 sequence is CSALEETQYF. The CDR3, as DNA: TGCAGTGCCCTTGAAGAGACCCAGTACTTC.

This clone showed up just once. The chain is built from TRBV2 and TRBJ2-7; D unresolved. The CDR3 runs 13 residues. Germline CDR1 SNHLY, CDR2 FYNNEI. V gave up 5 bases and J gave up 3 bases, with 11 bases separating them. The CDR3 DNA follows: TGTGCCAGCAGTACCCTCCCCGGCTACGAGCAGTACTTC. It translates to CASSTLPGYEQYF.

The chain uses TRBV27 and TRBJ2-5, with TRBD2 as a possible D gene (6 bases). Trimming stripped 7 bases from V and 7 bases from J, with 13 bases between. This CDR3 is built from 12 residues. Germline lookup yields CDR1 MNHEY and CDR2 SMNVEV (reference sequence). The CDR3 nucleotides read TGTGCCAGCAAAAGGCAGGGAGGGACCCAGTACTTC. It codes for CASKRQGGTQYF.

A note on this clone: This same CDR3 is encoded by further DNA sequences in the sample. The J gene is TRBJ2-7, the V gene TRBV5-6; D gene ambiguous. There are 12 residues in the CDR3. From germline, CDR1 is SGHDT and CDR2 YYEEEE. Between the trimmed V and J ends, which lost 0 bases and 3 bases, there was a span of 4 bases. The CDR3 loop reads CASSLGGYEQYF. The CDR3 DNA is TGTGCCAGCAGCTTGGGAGGCTACGAGCAGTACTTC.

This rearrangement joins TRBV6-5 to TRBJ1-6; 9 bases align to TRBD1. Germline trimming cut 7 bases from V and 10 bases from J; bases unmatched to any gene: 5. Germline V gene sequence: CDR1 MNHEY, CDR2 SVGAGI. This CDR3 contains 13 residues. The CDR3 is CASTDRGGSPLHF. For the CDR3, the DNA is TGTGCCAGCACGGACAGGGGTGGGTCACCCCTCCACTTT.

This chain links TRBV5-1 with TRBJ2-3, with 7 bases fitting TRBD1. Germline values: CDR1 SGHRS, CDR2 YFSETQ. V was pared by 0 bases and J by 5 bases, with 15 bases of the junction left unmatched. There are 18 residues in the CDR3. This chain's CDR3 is CASSLGPLGQPSGDTQYF. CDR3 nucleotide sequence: TGCGCCAGCAGCTTGGGGCCACTGGGACAGCCTTCTGGAGATACGCAGTATTTT.

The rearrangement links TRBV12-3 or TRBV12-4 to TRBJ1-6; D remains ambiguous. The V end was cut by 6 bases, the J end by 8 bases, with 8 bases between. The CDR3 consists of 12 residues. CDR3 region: CASSFGDSPLHF. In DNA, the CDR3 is TGTGCCAGCAGCTTCGGGGATTCACCCCTCCACTTT.

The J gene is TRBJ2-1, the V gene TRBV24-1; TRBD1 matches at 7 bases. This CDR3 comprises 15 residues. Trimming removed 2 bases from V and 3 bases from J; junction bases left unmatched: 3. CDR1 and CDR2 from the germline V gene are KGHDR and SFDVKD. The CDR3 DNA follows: TGTGCCACCAGTGATTCGGGACAGATCTACAATGAGCAGTTCTTC. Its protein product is CATSDSGQIYNEQFF.

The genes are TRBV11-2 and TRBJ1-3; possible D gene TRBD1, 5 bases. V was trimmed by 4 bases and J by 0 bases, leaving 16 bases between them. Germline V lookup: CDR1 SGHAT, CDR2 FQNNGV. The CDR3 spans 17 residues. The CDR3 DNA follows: TGTGCCAGCAGCTCGTCGACAGAGACGTACTCTGGAAACACCATATATTTT. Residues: CASSSSTETYSGNTIYF.

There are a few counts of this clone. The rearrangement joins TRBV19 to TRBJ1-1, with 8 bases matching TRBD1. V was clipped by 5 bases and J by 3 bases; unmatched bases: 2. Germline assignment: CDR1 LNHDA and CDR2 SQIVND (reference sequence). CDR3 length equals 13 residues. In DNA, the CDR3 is TGTGCCAGTAGTGAGGACAGGGACACTGAAGCTTTCTTT. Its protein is CASSEDRDTEAFF.

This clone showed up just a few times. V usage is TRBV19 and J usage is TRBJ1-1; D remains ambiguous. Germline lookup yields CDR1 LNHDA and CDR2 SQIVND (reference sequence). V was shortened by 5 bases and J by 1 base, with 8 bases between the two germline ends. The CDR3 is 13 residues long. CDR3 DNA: TGTGCCAGTAGTCAGGCCACGAACACTGAAGCTTTCTTT. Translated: CASSQATNTEAFF.

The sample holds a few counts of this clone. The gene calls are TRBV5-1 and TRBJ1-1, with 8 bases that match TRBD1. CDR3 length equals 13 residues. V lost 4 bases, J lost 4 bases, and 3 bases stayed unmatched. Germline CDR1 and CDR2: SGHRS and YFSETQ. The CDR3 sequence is CASSIGQGTEAFF. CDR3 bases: TGCGCCAGCAGCATAGGACAGGGCACTGAAGCTTTCTTT.

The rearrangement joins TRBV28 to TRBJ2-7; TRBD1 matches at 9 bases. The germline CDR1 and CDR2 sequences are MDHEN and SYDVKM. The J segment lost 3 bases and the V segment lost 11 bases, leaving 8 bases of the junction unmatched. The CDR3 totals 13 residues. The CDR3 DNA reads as TGTGCCGTGAGGACAGGGGAAGTCTACGAGCAGTACTTC. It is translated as CAVRTGEVYEQYF.

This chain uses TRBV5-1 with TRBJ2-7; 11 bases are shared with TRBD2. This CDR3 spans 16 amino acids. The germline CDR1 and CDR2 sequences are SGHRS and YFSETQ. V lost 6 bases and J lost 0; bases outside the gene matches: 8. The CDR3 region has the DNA TGCGCCAGCACGTCATCCGGGACTAGCGGCTCCTACGAGCAGTACTTC. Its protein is CASTSSGTSGSYEQYF.

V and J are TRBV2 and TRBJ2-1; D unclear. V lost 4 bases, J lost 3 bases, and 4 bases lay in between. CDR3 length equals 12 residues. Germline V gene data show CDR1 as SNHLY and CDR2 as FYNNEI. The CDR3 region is CASSAGYNEQFF. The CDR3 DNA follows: TGTGCCAGCAGTGCGGGCTACAATGAGCAGTTCTTC.

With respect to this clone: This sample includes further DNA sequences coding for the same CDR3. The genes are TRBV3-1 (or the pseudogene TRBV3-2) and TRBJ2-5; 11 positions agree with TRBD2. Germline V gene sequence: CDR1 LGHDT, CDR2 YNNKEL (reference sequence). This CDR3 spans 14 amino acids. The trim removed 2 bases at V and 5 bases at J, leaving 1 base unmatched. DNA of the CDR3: TGTGCCAGCAGCCAACTAGCGGGAGGTGAGACCCAGTACTTC. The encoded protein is CASSQLAGGETQYF.

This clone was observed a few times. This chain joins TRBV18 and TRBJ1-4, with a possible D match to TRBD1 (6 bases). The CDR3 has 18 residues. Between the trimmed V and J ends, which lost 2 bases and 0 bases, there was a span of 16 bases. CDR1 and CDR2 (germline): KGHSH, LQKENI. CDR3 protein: CASSPITAGAATNEKLFF. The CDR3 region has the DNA TGTGCCAGCTCACCAATAACGGCGGGGGCCGCAACTAATGAAAAACTGTTTTTT.

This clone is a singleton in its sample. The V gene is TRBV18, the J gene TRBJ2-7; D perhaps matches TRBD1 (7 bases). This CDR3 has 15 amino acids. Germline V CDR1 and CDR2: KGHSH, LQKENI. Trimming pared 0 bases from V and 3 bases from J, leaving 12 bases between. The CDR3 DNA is TGTGCCAGCTCACCACCTCTCAGGGGGGACTACGAGCAGTACTTC. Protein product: CASSPPLRGDYEQYF.

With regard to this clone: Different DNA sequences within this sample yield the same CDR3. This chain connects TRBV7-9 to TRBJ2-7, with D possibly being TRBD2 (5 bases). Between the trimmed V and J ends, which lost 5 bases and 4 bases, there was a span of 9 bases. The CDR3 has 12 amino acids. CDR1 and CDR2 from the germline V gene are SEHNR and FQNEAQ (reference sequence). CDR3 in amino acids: CASSPGGYEQYF. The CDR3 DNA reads TGTGCCAGCAGCCCCGGAGGATACGAGCAGTACTTC. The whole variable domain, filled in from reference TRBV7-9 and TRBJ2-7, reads DTGVSQNPRHKITKRGQNVTFRCDPISEHNRLYWYRQTLGQGPEFLTYFQNEAQLEKSRLLSDRFSAERPKGSFSTLEIQRTEQGDSAMYLCASSPGGYEQYFGPGTRLTVT.

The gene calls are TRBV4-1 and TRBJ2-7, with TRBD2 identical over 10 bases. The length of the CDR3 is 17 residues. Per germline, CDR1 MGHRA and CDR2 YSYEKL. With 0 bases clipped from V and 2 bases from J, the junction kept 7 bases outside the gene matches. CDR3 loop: CASSQEAAGGGAYEQYF. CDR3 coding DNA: TGCGCCAGCAGCCAAGAAGCAGCGGGAGGGGGGGCCTACGAGCAGTACTTC.

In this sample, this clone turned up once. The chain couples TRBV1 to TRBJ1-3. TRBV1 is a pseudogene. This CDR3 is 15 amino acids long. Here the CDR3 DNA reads TGCACCAGCAGCCTTGAGGGCGAAACTGGAAACACCATATATTTT. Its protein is CTSSLEGETGNTIYF.